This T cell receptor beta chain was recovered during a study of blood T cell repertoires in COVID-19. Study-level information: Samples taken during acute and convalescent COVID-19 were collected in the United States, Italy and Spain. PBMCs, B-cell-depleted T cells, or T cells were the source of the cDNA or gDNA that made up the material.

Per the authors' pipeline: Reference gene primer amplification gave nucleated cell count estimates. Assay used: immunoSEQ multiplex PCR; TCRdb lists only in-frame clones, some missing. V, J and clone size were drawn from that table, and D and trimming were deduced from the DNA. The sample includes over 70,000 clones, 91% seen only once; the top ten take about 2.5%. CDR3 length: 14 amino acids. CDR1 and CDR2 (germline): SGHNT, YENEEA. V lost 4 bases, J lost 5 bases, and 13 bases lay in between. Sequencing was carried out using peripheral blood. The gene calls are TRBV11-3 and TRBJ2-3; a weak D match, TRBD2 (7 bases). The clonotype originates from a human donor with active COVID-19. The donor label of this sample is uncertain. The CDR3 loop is CASSSPGEGDTQYF. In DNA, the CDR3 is TGTGCCAGCAGCTCTCCAGGGGAGGGAGATACGCAGTATTTT.